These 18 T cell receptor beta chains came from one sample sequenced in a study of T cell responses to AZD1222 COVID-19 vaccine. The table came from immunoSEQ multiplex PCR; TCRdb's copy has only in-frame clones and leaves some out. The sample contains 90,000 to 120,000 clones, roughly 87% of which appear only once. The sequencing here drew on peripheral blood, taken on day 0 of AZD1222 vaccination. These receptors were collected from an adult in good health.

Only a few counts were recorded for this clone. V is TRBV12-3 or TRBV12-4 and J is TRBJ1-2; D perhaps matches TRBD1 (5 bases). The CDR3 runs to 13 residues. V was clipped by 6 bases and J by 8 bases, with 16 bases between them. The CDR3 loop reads CASSPGLMRGYTF. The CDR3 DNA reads TGTGCCAGCAGCCCGGGGCTGATGAGGGGCTACACCTTC.

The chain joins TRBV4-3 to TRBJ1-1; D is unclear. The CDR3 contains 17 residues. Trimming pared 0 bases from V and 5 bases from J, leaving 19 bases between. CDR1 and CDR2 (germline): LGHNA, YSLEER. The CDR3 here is CASSQDFPGSYGTEAFF. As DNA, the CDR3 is TGCGCCAGCAGCCAAGATTTCCCCGGGAGTTATGGGACTGAAGCTTTCTTT.

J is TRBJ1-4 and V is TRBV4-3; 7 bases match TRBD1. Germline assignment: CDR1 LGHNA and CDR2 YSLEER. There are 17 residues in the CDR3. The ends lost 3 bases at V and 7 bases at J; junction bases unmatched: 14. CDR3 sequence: CASSQGGKGAQAEKLFF. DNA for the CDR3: TGCGCCAGCAGCCAGGGAGGAAAGGGGGCGCAGGCTGAAAAACTGTTTTTT.

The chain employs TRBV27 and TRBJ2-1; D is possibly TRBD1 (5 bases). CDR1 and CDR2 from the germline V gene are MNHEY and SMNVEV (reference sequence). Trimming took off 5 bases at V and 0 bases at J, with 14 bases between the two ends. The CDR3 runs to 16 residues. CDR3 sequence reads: CASSLQGQSSYNEQFF. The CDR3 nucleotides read TGTGCCAGCAGTCTCCAGGGTCAGAGCTCCTACAATGAGCAGTTCTTC.

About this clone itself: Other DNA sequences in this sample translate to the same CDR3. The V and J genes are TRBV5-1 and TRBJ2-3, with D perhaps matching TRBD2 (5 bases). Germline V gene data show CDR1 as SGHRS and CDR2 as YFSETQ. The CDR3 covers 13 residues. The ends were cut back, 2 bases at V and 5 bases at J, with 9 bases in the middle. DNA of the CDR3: TGCGCCAGCAGCTTCCCCGGGGAAGATACGCAGTATTTT. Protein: CASSFPGEDTQYF. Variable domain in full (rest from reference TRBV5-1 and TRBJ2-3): KAGVTQTPRYLIKTRGQQVTLSCSPISGHRSVSWYQQTPGQGLQFLFEYFSETQRNKGNFPGRFSGRQFSNSRSEMNVSTLELGDSALYLCASSFPGEDTQYFGPGTRLTVL.

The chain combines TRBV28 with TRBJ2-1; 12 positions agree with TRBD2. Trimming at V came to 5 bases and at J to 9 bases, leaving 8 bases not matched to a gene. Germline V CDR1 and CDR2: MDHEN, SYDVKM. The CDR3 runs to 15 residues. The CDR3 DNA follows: TGTGCCAGCAGTCCTCGGACTAGCGGGAAGGGTGAGCAGTTCTTC. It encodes CASSPRTSGKGEQFF.

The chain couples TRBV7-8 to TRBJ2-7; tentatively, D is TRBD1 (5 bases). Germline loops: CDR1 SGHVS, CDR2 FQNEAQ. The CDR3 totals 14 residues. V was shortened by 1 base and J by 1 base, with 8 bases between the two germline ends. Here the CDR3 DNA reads TGTGCCAGCAGCTTAGATGCAGGGTCCTACGAGCAGTACTTC. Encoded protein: CASSLDAGSYEQYF.

The CDR3 reads CASSLAEPSTYEQYF. CDR3 nucleotide sequence: TGTGCCAGCAGCTTGGCTGAGCCTAGCACCTACGAGCAGTACTTC. The chain combines TRBV5-5 with TRBJ2-7; tentatively, D is TRBD2 (5 bases). CDR1 and CDR2 (germline): SGHKS, YYEKEE (reference sequence). Deletions cut 0 bases from V and 2 bases from J, with 12 bases between. This CDR3 contains 15 residues.

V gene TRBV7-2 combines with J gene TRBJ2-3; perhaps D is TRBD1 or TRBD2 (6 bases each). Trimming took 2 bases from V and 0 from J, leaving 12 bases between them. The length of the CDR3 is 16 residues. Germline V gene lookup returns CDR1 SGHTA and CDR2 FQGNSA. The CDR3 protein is CASSLIGGPSTDTQYF. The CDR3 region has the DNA TGTGCCAGCAGCTTAATTGGGGGGCCTAGCACAGATACGCAGTATTTT.

The DNA for the CDR3 is TGTGCCAGCTTGACGGAAAACTATGGCTACACCTTC. The encoded protein is CASLTENYGYTF. The V and J genes are TRBV5-6 and TRBJ1-2; D not certain. The CDR3 is made up of 12 amino acids. CDR1 is SGHDT, CDR2 YYEEEE, per germline. The V end was cut by 7 bases, the J end by 2 bases, with 9 bases between.

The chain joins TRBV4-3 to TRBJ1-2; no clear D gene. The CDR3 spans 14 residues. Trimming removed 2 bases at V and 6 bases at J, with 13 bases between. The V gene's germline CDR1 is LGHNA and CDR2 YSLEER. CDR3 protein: CASSQTDGYNGYTF. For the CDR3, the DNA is TGCGCCAGCAGCCAAACCGACGGCTACAATGGCTACACCTTC.

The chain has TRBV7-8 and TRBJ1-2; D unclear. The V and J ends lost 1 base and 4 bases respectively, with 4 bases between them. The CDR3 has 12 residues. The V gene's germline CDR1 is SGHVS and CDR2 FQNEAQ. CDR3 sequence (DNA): TGTGCCAGCAGCTTAGAAGGCTATGGCTACACCTTC. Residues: CASSLEGYGYTF.

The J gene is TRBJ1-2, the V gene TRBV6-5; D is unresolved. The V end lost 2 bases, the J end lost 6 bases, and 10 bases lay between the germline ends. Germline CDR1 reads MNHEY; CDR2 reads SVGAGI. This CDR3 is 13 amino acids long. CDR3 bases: TGTGCCAGCAGTTACCGGACTCGCGATGGCTACACCTTC. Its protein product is CASSYRTRDGYTF.

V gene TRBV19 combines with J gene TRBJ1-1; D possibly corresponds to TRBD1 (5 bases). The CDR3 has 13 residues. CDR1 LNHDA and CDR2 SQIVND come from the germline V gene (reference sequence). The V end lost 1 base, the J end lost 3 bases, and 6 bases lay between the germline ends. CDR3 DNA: TGTGCCAGTAGTATAGCCAGGGACACTGAAGCTTTCTTT. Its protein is CASSIARDTEAFF.

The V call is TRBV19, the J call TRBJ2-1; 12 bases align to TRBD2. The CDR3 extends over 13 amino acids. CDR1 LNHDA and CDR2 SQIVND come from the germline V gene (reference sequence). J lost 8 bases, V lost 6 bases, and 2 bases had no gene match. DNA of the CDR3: TGTGCCAGTAGCTGGACTAGCGGGGATGAGCAGTTCTTC. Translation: CASSWTSGDEQFF.

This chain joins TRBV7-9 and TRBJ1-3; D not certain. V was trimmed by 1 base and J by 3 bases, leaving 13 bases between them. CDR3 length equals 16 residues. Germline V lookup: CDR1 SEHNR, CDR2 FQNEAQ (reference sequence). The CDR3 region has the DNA TGTGCCAGCAGCTTAGGAGCTTGGGGAATTGGAAACACCATATATTTT. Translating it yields CASSLGAWGIGNTIYF.

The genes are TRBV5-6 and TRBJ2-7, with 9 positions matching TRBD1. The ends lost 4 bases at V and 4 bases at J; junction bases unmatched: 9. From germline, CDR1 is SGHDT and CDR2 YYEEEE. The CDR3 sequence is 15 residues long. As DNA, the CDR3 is TGTGCCAGCAGCCCCGGAGACAGGGGGGGGTACGAGCAGTACTTC. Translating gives CASSPGDRGGYEQYF.

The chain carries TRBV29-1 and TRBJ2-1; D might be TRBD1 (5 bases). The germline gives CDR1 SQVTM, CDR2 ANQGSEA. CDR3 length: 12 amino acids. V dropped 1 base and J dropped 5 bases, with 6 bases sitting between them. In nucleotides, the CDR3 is TGCAGCGTTGAAGTCAGGGACAATGAGCAGTTCTTC. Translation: CSVEVRDNEQFF.